Listed below are T cell receptor beta chains from one sample, sequenced in a study of CD8 T cells in ankylosing spondylitis. One entry per CDR3 protein results from TCRdb running MiXCR on the 5' RACE reads. The sample comprises some 240,000 distinct CDR3 sequences, less than 10% of which are singletons, and about 6.8% rests with the top ten. The sequenced sample consisted of blood, either unsorted or a sorted T cell fraction (not recorded which). The receptors derive from a male donor with ankylosing spondylitis or in good health (not recorded which). CDR3s include the opening cysteine and the closing phenylalanine or tryptophan. Fields, in order: clone size, V gene, J gene, D gene, CDR3 DNA, CDR3 protein. D genes are given only for firm matches. Rows may omit the clone size; those that give it use once, few, many or a size class.

clone size: many
V gene: TRBV3-1
J gene: TRBJ1-5
D gene: .
CDR3 DNA: TGTGCCAGCAGCCCCAACTATAGCAATCAGCCCCAGCATTTT
CDR3 protein: CASSPNYSNQPQHF

clone size: many
V gene: TRBV10-3
J gene: TRBJ2-3
D gene: .
CDR3 DNA: TGTGCCATCAGTGAGAGGAGCCTCGACACAGATACGCAGTATTTT
CDR3 protein: CAISERSLDTDTQYF

clone size: many
V gene: TRBV6-2/TRBV6-3
J gene: TRBJ1-5
D gene: .
CDR3 DNA: TGTGCCAGCAGTTACGACGGGGGCCCTAGTCAGCCCCAGCATTTT
CDR3 protein: CASSYDGGPSQPQHF

clone size: many
V gene: TRBV4-3
J gene: TRBJ1-1
D gene: .
CDR3 DNA: TGCGCCAGCAGCCAAGATCGGAGGGGAAACACTGAAGCTTTCTTT
CDR3 protein: CASSQDRRGNTEAFF

clone size: many
V gene: TRBV5-5
J gene: TRBJ1-5
D gene: .
CDR3 DNA: TGTGCCAGCAGCTTGAATGGGTTCTATCAGCCCCAGCATTTT
CDR3 protein: CASSLNGFYQPQHF

clone size: .
V gene: TRBV12-3/TRBV12-4
J gene: TRBJ2-7
D gene: TRBD1
CDR3 DNA: TGTGCCAGCAGTCTCCAACTAGGGGGCGCGGCCTACGAGCAGTACTTC
CDR3 protein: CASSLQLGGAAYEQYF

clone size: few
V gene: TRBV25-1
J gene: TRBJ2-5
D gene: .
CDR3 DNA: TGTGCCAGCAGTGAGGCCCGGGAGACCCAGTACTTC
CDR3 protein: CASSEARETQYF

clone size: many
V gene: TRBV20-1
J gene: TRBJ2-3
D gene: TRBD2
CDR3 DNA: TGCAGTGCTAGAGATATAACCGAACTAGCGGGGGCCCTGAATACGCAGTATTTT
CDR3 protein: CSARDITELAGALNTQYF

clone size: few
V gene: TRBV2
J gene: TRBJ2-3
D gene: .
CDR3 DNA: TGTGCCAGCAGGCCGAACTCGGTGGATACGCAGTATTTT
CDR3 protein: CASRPNSVDTQYF

clone size: many
V gene: TRBV20-1
J gene: TRBJ2-3
D gene: .
CDR3 DNA: TGCAGTGCAGACTTCCGAAGCACAGATACGCAGTATTTT
CDR3 protein: CSADFRSTDTQYF

clone size: many
V gene: TRBV25-1
J gene: TRBJ1-1
D gene: TRBD1
CDR3 DNA: TGTGCCAGCAGTCCAACGGACAGGGTCAACACTGAAGCTTTCTTT
CDR3 protein: CASSPTDRVNTEAFF

clone size: many
V gene: TRBV7-2
J gene: TRBJ2-2
D gene: TRBD2
CDR3 DNA: TGTGCCAGCAGTTTGCGGACTAGCGGGGCTACGAACACCGGGGAGCTGTTTTTT
CDR3 protein: CASSLRTSGATNTGELFF

clone size: many
V gene: TRBV7-8
J gene: TRBJ1-6
D gene: TRBD1
CDR3 DNA: TGTGCCAGCAGCTTTTGGGGACAGTCTTATAATTCACCCCTCCACTTT
CDR3 protein: CASSFWGQSYNSPLHF

clone size: many
V gene: TRBV12-3/TRBV12-4
J gene: TRBJ2-7
D gene: TRBD1
CDR3 DNA: TGTGCCAGCAGTCGGACAGGGTTGAGCGAGCAGTACTTC
CDR3 protein: CASSRTGLSEQYF

clone size: many
V gene: TRBV19
J gene: TRBJ1-4
D gene: .
CDR3 DNA: TGTGCCAGTAGTCGACGGGTGGAAAAACTGTTTTTT
CDR3 protein: CASSRRVEKLFF

clone size: .
V gene: TRBV7-8
J gene: TRBJ2-2
D gene: TRBD1
CDR3 DNA: TGTGCCAGCAGCTTAACGGCAGGGGGAACCGGGGAGCTGTTTTTT
CDR3 protein: CASSLTAGGTGELFF

clone size: many
V gene: TRBV29-1
J gene: TRBJ2-7
D gene: TRBD1
CDR3 DNA: TGCAGCGTTTCACAGGGGGCTTCCTACGAGCAGTACTTC
CDR3 protein: CSVSQGASYEQYF

clone size: few
V gene: TRBV30
J gene: TRBJ2-3
D gene: TRBD1
CDR3 DNA: TGTGCCTGGAACCAGGACAGGGTCTACACAGATACGCAGTATTTT
CDR3 protein: CAWNQDRVYTDTQYF

clone size: many
V gene: TRBV7-8
J gene: TRBJ2-1
D gene: .
CDR3 DNA: TGTGCCAGCAGCTTAGTTTTAGGGGGGTATGCTGAGCAGTTCTTC
CDR3 protein: CASSLVLGGYAEQFF

clone size: many
V gene: TRBV15
J gene: TRBJ1-4
D gene: TRBD1
CDR3 DNA: TGTGCCACCAGAAGGGTCGGACAGGTCGAAAAACTGTTTTTT
CDR3 protein: CATRRVGQVEKLFF